Sequencing of this TCR beta chain was carried out in a study of control samples from healthy donors and cancer patients. Between the trimmed V and J ends, which lost 2 bases and 5 bases, there was a span of 13 bases. CDR1 and CDR2 from the germline V gene are SGHTA and FQGNSA. The CDR3 consists of 15 residues. Only in-frame clones appear in the TCRdb table, and some are missing; sequencing was by immunoSEQ multiplex PCR. The sample carries more than 100,000 clones, 80% to 95% recorded once. The rearrangement uses TRBV7-2 and TRBJ2-1; D is possibly TRBD2 (6 bases). Sequencing used blood. The receptor's source is a man between 18 and 35 years old in good health. The CDR3 sequence is CASSLWGRRNNEQFF. DNA for the CDR3: TGTGCCAGCAGCTTATGGGGGAGGCGGAACAATGAGCAGTTCTTC.